The source of this T cell receptor beta chain is a study of T cell responses to AZD1222 COVID-19 vaccine. The CDR3 length is 13 residues. The V segment lost 5 bases and the J segment 4 bases; nucleotides outside the gene matches: 6. Germline V CDR1 and CDR2: GTSNPN, SVGIG (reference sequence). Sequencing was performed with immunoSEQ multiplex PCR; in TCRdb, only in-frame clones are kept and a portion is missing. The profile covers 100,000 or so clones, with 88% appearing a single time and about 1.8% taken by the ten largest. Sequenced here: peripheral blood, sampled on day 0 of AZD1222 vaccination. The TCR originated in an adult in good health. The J gene is TRBJ2-7, the V gene TRBV30, with 9 bases fitting TRBD1. The DNA of the CDR3 is TGTGCCTGGTGCCGGGACAGGGCATACGAGCAGTACTTC. Protein: CAWCRDRAYEQYF.